A selection of T cell receptor beta chains follows, all from one sample in a study of neoadjuvant anti-PD-1 for oral cavity cancer. Here immunoSEQ multiplex PCR was the method, and the copy in TCRdb shows in-frame clones only, minus some. The sample carries 60,000 to 80,000 clones, more than 65% recorded once. The sample in question was PBMCs, obtained before nivolumab (anti-PD-1) treatment. The receptors originated from a person between 40 and 85 years old with oral cavity squamous cell carcinoma. The CDR3 runs from the conserved cysteine through the conserved F or W. Each record gives: D gene, V gene, J gene, clone size, CDR3 protein, CDR3 DNA. A D gene is named only where the DNA matches it firmly. The size of a clone is reported for some rows only, either as once, few or many, or as a class for expanded clones.

D: TRBD2; V: TRBV7-2; J: TRBJ2-1; size: NA; CDR3: CASSSLRRAGDHNEQFF; DNA: TGTGCCAGCAGCTCACTCAGGCGGGCGGGGGACCACAATGAGCAGTTCTTC
D: NA; V: TRBV19; J: TRBJ2-5; size: NA; CDR3: CASSMFSKGGETQYF; DNA: TGTGCCAGTAGTATGTTCTCGAAGGGTGGGGAGACCCAGTACTTC
D: NA; V: TRBV29-1; J: TRBJ1-1; size: medium-sized; CDR3: CSVERWNTEAFF; DNA: TGCAGCGTTGAAAGGTGGAACACTGAAGCTTTCTTT
D: NA; V: TRBV6-1; J: TRBJ2-2; size: NA; CDR3: CASRGGSNTGELFF; DNA: TGTGCCAGCAGGGGCGGATCGAACACCGGGGAGCTGTTTTTT
D: TRBD1; V: TRBV27; J: TRBJ1-6; size: NA; CDR3: CASSARTGANSPLHF; DNA: TGTGCCAGCAGTGCGAGGACAGGGGCTAATTCACCCCTCCACTTT
D: NA; V: TRBV18; J: TRBJ1-1; size: few; CDR3: CASSPVGQRIEAFF; DNA: TGTGCCAGCTCACCCGTAGGACAGAGAATTGAAGCTTTCTTT
D: TRBD2; V: TRBV28; J: TRBJ2-1; size: NA; CDR3: CASRPPGSGRGNEQFF; DNA: TGTGCCAGCAGGCCTCCAGGTAGCGGGAGGGGGAATGAGCAGTTCTTC
D: TRBD1; V: TRBV7-6; J: TRBJ1-1; size: NA; CDR3: CASSLLDRGTEAFF; DNA: TGTGCCAGCAGCTTACTGGACAGGGGAACTGAAGCTTTCTTT
D: NA; V: TRBV7-2; J: TRBJ1-1; size: NA; CDR3: CASSLNWGNTEAFF; DNA: TGTGCCAGCAGCCTAAACTGGGGAAACACTGAAGCTTTCTTT
D: NA; V: TRBV29-1; J: TRBJ2-1; size: NA; CDR3: CSVVPGAVDEQFF; DNA: TGCAGCGTTGTACCCGGGGCCGTCGATGAGCAGTTCTTC
D: NA; V: TRBV5-1; J: TRBJ1-2; size: NA; CDR3: CASSLEDVRGYTF; DNA: TGCGCCAGCAGCTTGGAGGATGTGCGTGGCTACACCTTC
D: NA; V: TRBV5-8; J: TRBJ2-2; size: many; CDR3: CASSLRVLGAGELFF; DNA: TGTGCCAGCAGCCTAAGGGTCCTGGGGGCCGGGGAGCTGTTTTTT
D: NA; V: TRBV11-2; J: TRBJ2-1; size: NA; CDR3: CASSLVRDTSNEQFF; DNA: TGTGCCAGCAGCTTAGTACGGGACACTTCAAATGAGCAGTTCTTC
D: NA; V: TRBV20-1; J: TRBJ2-5; size: NA; CDR3: CSAGTETQYF; DNA: TGCAGTGCTGGGACAGAGACCCAGTACTTC
D: NA; V: TRBV6-6; J: TRBJ2-3; size: few; CDR3: CASSRPRNTQYF; DNA: TGTGCCAGCAGTCGACCCAGAAATACGCAGTATTTT
D: NA; V: TRBV10-3; J: TRBJ2-7; size: NA; CDR3: CAISESTASYEQYF; DNA: TGTGCCATCAGTGAGTCTACCGCGTCCTACGAGCAGTACTTC
D: TRBD1; V: TRBV10-2; J: TRBJ1-6; size: NA; CDR3: CASEGQGDSPLHF; DNA: TGCGCCAGCGAGGGACAGGGGGATTCACCCCTCCACTTT
D: TRBD1; V: TRBV5-1; J: TRBJ1-4; size: NA; CDR3: CASSLADRGNEKLFF; DNA: TGCGCCAGCAGCTTGGCAGACAGGGGGAATGAAAAACTGTTTTTT
D: NA; V: TRBV18; J: TRBJ2-4; size: NA; CDR3: CASSPPAVAKNIQYF; DNA: TGTGCCAGCTCACCGCCGGCCGTAGCCAAAAACATTCAGTACTTC
D: NA; V: TRBV6-6; J: TRBJ2-2; size: NA; CDR3: CASSWGPDGELFF; DNA: TGTGCCAGCAGTTGGGGGCCGGACGGGGAGCTGTTTTTT
D: NA; V: TRBV15; J: TRBJ2-1; size: NA; CDR3: CATSSPTGRGHNEQFF; DNA: TGTGCCACCAGCAGTCCGACGGGGCGGGGCCACAATGAGCAGTTCTTC
D: TRBD1; V: TRBV14; J: TRBJ1-2; size: NA; CDR3: CASSQVGQGAVFIYGYTF; DNA: TGTGCCAGCAGCCAAGTAGGGCAGGGGGCGGTCTTTATCTATGGCTACACCTTC
D: NA; V: TRBV5-1; J: TRBJ1-2; size: NA; CDR3: CASSLSGANNYGYTF; DNA: TGCGCCAGCAGCTTGTCAGGGGCCAATAACTATGGCTACACCTTC
D: TRBD1; V: TRBV5-1; J: TRBJ1-1; size: NA; CDR3: CASSRDSANTEAFF; DNA: TGCGCCAGCAGTCGGGACAGCGCGAACACTGAAGCTTTCTTT
D: NA; V: TRBV27; J: TRBJ1-2; size: NA; CDR3: CASSLRGTIYGYTF; DNA: TGTGCCAGCAGTTTGAGGGGTACTATCTATGGCTACACCTTC
D: TRBD1; V: TRBV7-9; J: TRBJ2-2; size: NA; CDR3: CASSLGTGSTGELFF; DNA: TGTGCCAGCAGCCTGGGGACAGGGTCCACCGGGGAGCTGTTTTTT
D: NA; V: TRBV29-1; J: TRBJ1-2; size: NA; CDR3: CSVQQSGDGYAF; DNA: TGCAGCGTTCAGCAGTCAGGCGATGGCTACGCCTTC
D: NA; V: TRBV19; J: TRBJ1-1; size: NA; CDR3: CASSIANLNTEAFF; DNA: TGTGCCAGTAGTATAGCGAACCTGAACACTGAAGCTTTCTTT
D: TRBD1; V: TRBV10-1; J: TRBJ1-6; size: NA; CDR3: CASSEGTGNSPLHF; DNA: TGCGCCAGCAGTGAAGGGACAGGGAATTCACCCCTCCACTTT
D: NA; V: TRBV7-8; J: TRBJ2-1; size: NA; CDR3: CASSPQRGLGPNEQFF; DNA: TGTGCCAGCAGCCCTCAAAGAGGGCTTGGTCCAAATGAGCAGTTCTTC
D: NA; V: TRBV9; J: TRBJ1-3; size: NA; CDR3: CASSVVGHGNTIYF; DNA: TGTGCCAGCAGCGTAGTGGGACACGGAAACACCATATATTTT
D: NA; V: TRBV5-1; J: TRBJ1-1; size: NA; CDR3: CASSLQVTGSTEAFF; DNA: TGCGCCAGCAGCTTGCAGGTAACAGGGAGCACTGAAGCTTTCTTT
D: NA; V: TRBV27; J: TRBJ2-3; size: NA; CDR3: CASRFTGLVLQDTQYF; DNA: TGTGCCAGCAGATTCACCGGCCTTGTCCTCCAGGATACGCAGTATTTT
D: NA; V: TRBV2; J: TRBJ1-6; size: NA; CDR3: CASSDERGSGSPLHF; DNA: TGTGCCAGCAGTGATGAAAGGGGGTCGGGTTCACCCCTCCACTTT
D: NA; V: TRBV2; J: TRBJ1-6; size: few; CDR3: CASSETLGRGDSPLHF; DNA: TGTGCCAGCAGTGAAACCCTGGGACGGGGAGATTCACCCCTCCACTTT
D: NA; V: TRBV7-8; J: TRBJ2-5; size: once; CDR3: CASSLGTGQETQYF; DNA: TGTGCCAGCAGCTTGGGGACTGGCCAAGAGACCCAGTACTTC
D: NA; V: TRBV7-6; J: TRBJ1-5; size: few; CDR3: CASSPINQPQHF; DNA: TGTGCCAGCAGCCCTATCAATCAGCCCCAGCATTTT